These 18 T cell receptor beta chains originate from one sample sequenced in a study of T cell repertoires in cytomegalovirus infection. TCRdb analysed the reads with MiXCR anew, one entry per CDR3 protein. The sample carries approximately 500,000 distinct CDR3 sequences, 16% recorded once. Material: CD8+ T cells from PBMCs. The origin of the receptors is a human donor in good health (CMV status not recorded). Some clones in this sample may be carry-over from other donors' samples.

This chain uses TRBV19 with TRBJ1-2; TRBD1 is a possible D gene (5 bases). V lost 5 bases and J 8 bases, leaving 15 bases between the germline ends. Germline CDR1 is LNHDA and CDR2 is SQIVND (reference sequence). The CDR3 has 13 amino acids. CDR3 coding DNA: TGTGCCAGTAGTTGGGGGGAAGGTCGGGGCTACACCTTC. It encodes CASSWGEGRGYTF.

This clonotype has a count of ten or more. J is TRBJ2-7 and V is TRBV6-1; weak D call: TRBD1 (6 bases). Germline V gene data show CDR1 as MNHNS and CDR2 as SASEGT. This CDR3 has 14 residues. Trimming cost V 6 bases and J 2 bases, with 14 bases left between them. DNA for the CDR3: TGTGCCAGCAGGGACAGCGAAGCCACCTACGAGCAGTACTTC. Amino acid sequence: CASRDSEATYEQYF.

The V and J genes are TRBV12-5 and TRBJ2-3, with TRBD1 matching over 9 bases. The germline gives CDR1 LGHNT, CDR2 FRNRAP. The CDR3 loop spans 17 amino acids. With 5 bases clipped from V and 5 bases from J, the junction kept 14 bases outside the gene matches. CDR3 nucleotides: TGTGCTAGTGGTATTGATTCCGGGACAGGGTCTCGAGATACGCAGTATTTT. Encoded protein: CASGIDSGTGSRDTQYF.

This clonotype was counted at least ten times. The V call is TRBV7-6, the J call TRBJ2-7; tentative D call: TRBD2 (6 bases). The V end lost 1 base, the J end lost 4 bases, and 14 bases lay between the germline ends. CDR3 length: 15 residues. Germline values: CDR1 SGHVS, CDR2 FNYEAQ. CDR3 protein: CASSLVSEGTYEQYF. The CDR3 DNA reads as TGTGCCAGCAGCTTAGTGTCGGAGGGCACTTACGAGCAGTACTTC.

The chain couples TRBV5-1 to TRBJ1-5, with 9 bases lining up with TRBD1. The trim removed 4 bases at V and 0 bases at J, leaving 8 bases unmatched. Germline values: CDR1 SGHRS, CDR2 YFSETQ. The CDR3 runs 17 residues. This CDR3 reads CASSPDGQGSSNQPQHF. CDR3 in DNA: TGCGCCAGCAGCCCAGACGGACAGGGGAGTAGCAATCAGCCCCAGCATTTT.

This clonotype has more than one count but fewer than ten. This sequence joins TRBV5-5 and TRBJ2-7; the D is unclear. This CDR3 contains 14 residues. Between the trimmed V and J ends, which lost 1 base and 2 bases, there was a span of 10 bases. CDR1 SGHKS and CDR2 YYEKEE come from the germline V gene (reference sequence). The CDR3 region has the DNA TGTGCCAGCAGCTTGTACCAGCATACCTACGAGCAGTACTTC. It encodes CASSLYQHTYEQYF.

At least ten counts were recorded for this clonotype. CDR3 protein: CASSESGTDYGYTF. CDR3 nucleotide sequence: TGCGCCAGCAGTGAGAGTGGGACAGACTATGGCTACACCTTC. The chain has TRBV10-2 and TRBJ1-2; 7 bases are a match to TRBD1. The junction had 3 bases not matched to a gene; V was cut back by 2 bases and J by 3 bases. This CDR3 comprises 14 residues. Germline CDR1 reads WSHSY; CDR2 reads SAAADI.

A few counts support this clonotype. J is TRBJ2-2 and V is TRBV7-6; perhaps TRBD2 as D (5 bases). This CDR3 region has 14 residues. The V and J ends lost 5 bases and 4 bases respectively, with 11 bases between them. Germline assignment: CDR1 SGHVS and CDR2 FNYEAQ. The CDR3 bases are TGTGCCAGCAGCCTGGACTCACTCACCGGGGAGCTGTTTTTT. It yields the protein CASSLDSLTGELFF.

This clonotype came up many times. The V gene is TRBV7-3, the J gene TRBJ2-5; 7 bases map to TRBD2. V was pared by 5 bases and J by 5 bases, with 11 bases of the junction left unmatched. Germline loops: CDR1 SGHTA, CDR2 FQGTGA. This CDR3 is built from 15 residues. CDR3 loop: CASSPGTNPRETQYF. In DNA, the CDR3 is TGTGCCAGCAGCCCCGGGACTAACCCGAGGGAGACCCAGTACTTC.

This clonotype has only a few counts. This rearrangement joins TRBV25-1 to TRBJ1-6; D gene uncertain. CDR3 length equals 13 residues. Looked up from germline, CDR1 is MGHDK and CDR2 is SYGVNS. Trimming took off 5 bases at V and 5 bases at J, with 7 bases between the two ends. The CDR3 DNA reads as TGTGCCAGCAGTATCAGGAATAATTCACCCCTCCACTTT. Protein sequence: CASSIRNNSPLHF. Full variable domain (rest looked up from reference TRBV25-1 and TRBJ1-6): EADIYQTPRYLVIGTGKKITLECSQTMGHDKMYWYQQDPGMELHLIHYSYGVNSTEKGDLSSESTVSRIRTEHFPLTLESARPSHTSQYLCASSIRNNSPLHFGNGTRLTVT.

Concerning this clonotype itself: A much larger clone lies one base from this, so it may be a read error. Here the CDR3 omits its conserved ending phenylalanine or tryptophan, so a read error is the likely source. The V and J genes are TRBV7-3 and TRBJ2-5; no clear D gene. Looked up from germline, CDR1 is SGHTA and CDR2 is FQGTGA. Trimming removed 1 base at V and 0 bases at J, with 6 bases between. The CDR3 contains 14 residues. CDR3 coding DNA: TGTGCCAGCAGCTTAAACTCAGACCAAGAGACCCAGTACCTC. Translation: CASSLNSDQETQYL.

This clonotype was picked up a small number of times. The chain links TRBV5-1 to TRBJ2-1; D is possibly TRBD1 or TRBD2 (5 bases each). CDR1 is SGHRS and CDR2 is YFSETQ in the germline V gene. Trimming cost V 4 bases and J 8 bases, with 13 bases left between them. The CDR3 has 13 amino acids. The CDR3 DNA reads TGCGCCAGCAGCGAGCGCTTGGGGGATGAGCAGTTCTTC. This sequence encodes CASSERLGDEQFF.

This chain connects TRBV24-1 to TRBJ2-2; 7 nucleotides line up with TRBD1. This CDR3 comprises 17 residues. The germline V gene has CDR1 KGHDR and CDR2 SFDVKD. V was clipped by 4 bases and J by 0 bases; unmatched bases: 7. DNA of the CDR3: TGTGCCACCAGTGACCTGGGACAGCCGACGAACACCGGGGAGCTGTTTTTT. Translated: CATSDLGQPTNTGELFF.

This clonotype appeared a few times. This chain joins TRBV19 and TRBJ2-3, with D possibly TRBD2 on 7 matching bases. This CDR3 has 15 amino acids. V dropped 1 base and J dropped 3 bases, with 11 bases sitting between them. Germline V CDR1 and CDR2: LNHDA, SQIVND (reference sequence). Here the CDR3 DNA reads TGTGCCAGTAGTATAGCGGGGGGCCGGACAGATACGCAGTATTTT. Its translation: CASSIAGGRTDTQYF.

This clonotype was recorded at least ten times. The chain is built from TRBV27 and TRBJ1-1, with a tentative D call TRBD1 (6 bases). Germline V gene lookup returns CDR1 MNHEY and CDR2 SMNVEV (reference sequence). Trimming took 4 bases from V and 2 from J, leaving 11 bases between them. CDR3 size: 14 residues. CDR3 DNA: TGTGCCAGCAGTTCTCCGGGGGCAAACACTGAAGCTTTCTTT. Translating gives CASSSPGANTEAFF.

The V and J genes are TRBV12-5 and TRBJ1-1; D unclear. Germline V gene lookup returns CDR1 LGHNT and CDR2 FRNRAP. Trimming removed 1 base from V and 7 bases from J, with 7 bases in between. The CDR3 loop spans 12 amino acids. The CDR3 loop reads CASGLGRSEAFF. The CDR3 DNA follows: TGTGCTAGTGGTTTGGGGCGTAGTGAAGCTTTCTTT.

The genes are TRBV27 and TRBJ1-4, with a possible D match to TRBD1 (5 bases). This CDR3 is built from 15 residues. Germline-derived CDR1 and CDR2 are MNHEY and SMNVEV (reference sequence). V lost 2 bases to trimming and J lost 8 bases, with 15 bases between them. Written as DNA, the CDR3 is TGTGCCAGCAGTTTAGGGGCAGGTTGGGGCGAAAAACTGTTTTTT. Its protein product is CASSLGAGWGEKLFF.

J is TRBJ2-2 and V is TRBV6-1, with 7 bases fitting TRBD2. CDR3 length equals 12 residues. Looked up from germline, CDR1 is MNHNS and CDR2 is SASEGT. J was trimmed by 5 bases and V by 9 bases; bases with no gene match: 3. The DNA for the CDR3 is TGTGCCAGACAGCGGGGAACCGGGGAGCTGTTTTTT. As protein: CARQRGTGELFF.